This T cell receptor (beta chain) came from a study of regulatory T cells in long-lasting Graves disease. This clonotype showed up many times. Time point given: newly diagnosed GD, antithyroid drugs for less than 3 months. Following extraction of RNA from PBMCs, that RNA was used to make the TCR library. Through Arm-PCR of CDR3 regions and iRepertoire HTBI primers, TCR beta libraries were built. TCRdb re-called the multiplex PCR reads through MiXCR, storing one row per CDR3 protein. The sample consists of 530,000 or so distinct CDR3 sequences, about 16% of them appearing once. These same data were also listed under a study on T cells in Graves' hyperthyroidism and ophthalmopathy. That study adds: The TCR CDR3 was amplified in a first-round RT-PCR using the HTBI primer set.

This receptor was identified in a man aged 18 to 35 with Graves disease. Sequencing used peripheral blood mononuclear cells (PBMCs), obtained at new diagnosis, from a patient treated with antithyroid drugs.

DNA for the CDR3: TGTGCCAGCAGCGACCTAGCGGTACCTACAGATACGCAGTATTTT. This sequence encodes CASSDLAVPTDTQYF. The chain uses TRBV9 and TRBJ2-3, with TRBD2 matching 7 bases. V shed 3 bases, J shed 3 bases, and the junction held 7 bases outside the gene matches. Germline V gives CDR1 SGDLS, CDR2 YYNGEE. CDR3 length: 15 amino acids.